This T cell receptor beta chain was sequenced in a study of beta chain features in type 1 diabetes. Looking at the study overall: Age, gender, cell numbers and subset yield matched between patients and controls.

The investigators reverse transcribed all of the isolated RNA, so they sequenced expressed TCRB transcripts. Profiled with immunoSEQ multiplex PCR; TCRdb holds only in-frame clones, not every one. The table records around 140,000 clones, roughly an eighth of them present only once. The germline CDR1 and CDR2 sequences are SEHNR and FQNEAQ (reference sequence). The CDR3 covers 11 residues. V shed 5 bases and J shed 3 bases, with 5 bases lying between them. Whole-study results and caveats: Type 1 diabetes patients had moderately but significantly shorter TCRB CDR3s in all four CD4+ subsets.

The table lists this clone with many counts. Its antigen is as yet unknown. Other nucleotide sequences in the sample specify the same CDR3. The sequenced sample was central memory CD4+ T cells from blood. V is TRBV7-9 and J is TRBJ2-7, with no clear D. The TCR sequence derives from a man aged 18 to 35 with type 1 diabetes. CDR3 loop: CASSASYEQYF. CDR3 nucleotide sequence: TGTGCCAGCAGCGCGAGCTACGAGCAGTACTTC.